The 32 T cell receptor beta chains in this list originate from one sample, sequenced in a study of a mutant IDH1 vaccine in newly diagnosed glioma. No antigen is known for these receptors. Assay: immunoSEQ multiplex PCR; the TCRdb copy retains only in-frame clones and omits some. Found here are about 94,000 clones, around nine tenths of them singletons; the top ten hold 0.6% to 0.95%. Indicated time point: week 47, end of study. All doses held 300 ug of mutant IDH1 20-mer peptide, with topical imiquimod. The source material was PBMCs, sampled from a glioma patient whose treatment included an IDH1 peptide vaccine. The receptors stem from a woman in her fifties or sixties with glioma.

A word on this clone: Different DNA sequences within this sample yield the same CDR3. DNA of the CDR3: TGTGCCAGCAGCTCTCTATTCCTCCGGGACAGGGGTGGCTATGGCTACACCTTC. Protein: CASSSLFLRDRGGYGYTF. This sequence joins TRBV7-9 and TRBJ1-2; TRBD1 aligns across 10 bases. The CDR3 loop spans 18 amino acids. The germline V gene encodes CDR1 SEHNR and CDR2 FQNEAQ (reference sequence). The J segment lost 4 bases and the V segment lost 4 bases, leaving 15 bases of the junction unmatched.

The genes are TRBV7-2 and TRBJ1-5; the D gene is possibly TRBD1 (5 bases). Trimming removed 4 bases from V and 2 bases from J, with 18 bases in between. Germline V CDR1 and CDR2: SGHTA, FQGNSA. CDR3 length: 17 residues. The CDR3 DNA follows: TGTGCCAGCAGCTCGGGACCCAACTTTTCAGGCAATCAGCCCCAGCATTTT. This gives the protein CASSSGPNFSGNQPQHF.

This sequence joins TRBV5-1 and TRBJ2-3; the match to TRBD2 covers 11 bases. Trimming cost V 0 bases and J 3 bases; bases outside gene matches: 3. Germline CDR1 SGHRS, CDR2 YFSETQ. This CDR3 spans 16 amino acids. CDR3 DNA: TGCGCCAGCAGCTTGGCTCTAGCGGGAGGAACAGATACGCAGTATTTT. Translating it yields CASSLALAGGTDTQYF.

This clone was observed a few times. The rearrangement links TRBV5-4 to TRBJ1-2, with a possible D match to TRBD1 (5 bases). The CDR3 runs to 13 residues. CDR1 is SGHNT, CDR2 YYREEE, per germline (reference sequence). V was shortened by 4 bases and J by 4 bases, with 11 bases between the two germline ends. For the CDR3, the DNA is TGTGCCAGCAGCGTGACAGCTGTCTATGGCTACACCTTC. It encodes CASSVTAVYGYTF. The full variable domain, rest sourced from reference TRBV5-4 and TRBJ1-2, is ETGVTQSPTHLIKTRGQQVTLRCSSQSGHNTVSWYQQALGQGPQFIFQYYREEENGRGNFPPRFSGLQFPNYSSELNVNALELDDSALYLCASSVTAVYGYTFGSGTRLTVV.

The J gene is TRBJ1-5, the V gene TRBV10-3; D is ambiguous. Deletions cut 0 bases from V and 4 bases from J, with 10 bases between. The CDR3 is 15 amino acids. Per germline, CDR1 ENHRY and CDR2 SYGVKD. DNA for the CDR3: TGTGCCATCAGTGAGTCGGCAGTCATGAATCAGCCCCAGCATTTT. As protein: CAISESAVMNQPQHF.

The V call is TRBV18, the J call TRBJ1-1; D gene unclear. The CDR3 is 13 amino acids. V was cut by 5 bases and J by 3 bases, with 10 bases left in between. Germline V CDR1 and CDR2: KGHSH, LQKENI. The DNA of the CDR3 is TGTGCCAGCTCAACCTTAGGCGACACTGAAGCTTTCTTT. This translates into CASSTLGDTEAFF.

This chain joins TRBV5-4 and TRBJ2-2; D is unclear. V lost 4 bases, J lost 6 bases, and 10 bases lay in between. The germline V gene encodes CDR1 SGHNT and CDR2 YYREEE (reference sequence). The CDR3 consists of 13 residues. The CDR3 protein is CASSTPTPGELFF. CDR3 sequence (DNA): TGTGCCAGCAGCACCCCGACCCCCGGGGAGCTGTTTTTT.

The CDR3 DNA is TGTGCCTGGAGTGTACTGATGCATTCAGAAGCTTTCTTT. This codes for CAWSVLMHSEAFF. The chain employs TRBV30 and TRBJ1-1, with D unresolved. V was shortened by 0 bases and J by 8 bases, with 13 bases between the two germline ends. The CDR3 runs 13 residues. Per the germline V gene, CDR1 is GTSNPN and CDR2 is SVGIG (reference sequence).

The table lists this clone with a count of one. This chain joins TRBV5-1 and TRBJ2-2, with a tentative D call TRBD2 (5 bases). Germline V lookup: CDR1 SGHRS, CDR2 YFSETQ. This CDR3 has 14 residues. The ends were cut back, 4 bases at V and 4 bases at J, with 11 bases in the middle. In nucleotides, the CDR3 is TGCGCCAGCAGCCAAGCGGCCATCACCGGGGAGCTGTTTTTT. Protein product: CASSQAAITGELFF.

In the case of this clone: The junction shows a germline mismatch at one end, possibly a read error. J is TRBJ1-2 and V is TRBV27; 10 bases agree with TRBD1. Germline CDR1 MNHEY, CDR2 SMNVEV (reference sequence). The CDR3 sequence is 16 residues long. The CDR3 protein is CASSLWGTGETIGHTF. CDR3 DNA sequence: TGTGCCAGCAGTTTATGGGGGACAGGGGAAACGATTGGCCACACCTTC.

This rearrangement joins TRBV13 to TRBJ1-1; 7 bases map to TRBD1. Looked up from germline, CDR1 is PRHDT and CDR2 is FYEKMQ (reference sequence). The V gene end was trimmed by 5 bases and the J gene end by 0 bases; junction bases not matched to a gene: 3. CDR3 size: 14 residues. The CDR3 bases are TGTGCCAGCAGCCAGGGACAGATGAACACTGAAGCTTTCTTT. Translating it yields CASSQGQMNTEAFF.

CDR3 protein: CASSLDRGNNQPQHF. The CDR3, as DNA: TGTGCCAGCAGTTTGGACAGGGGGAACAATCAGCCCCAGCATTTT. The V gene is TRBV28, the J gene TRBJ1-5; 10 bases map to TRBD1. Trimming removed 3 bases from V and 3 bases from J; junction bases left unmatched: 2. Germline V gives CDR1 MDHEN, CDR2 SYDVKM. CDR3 length equals 15 residues.

V and J are TRBV5-1 and TRBJ2-3, with 13 bases aligning to TRBD2. Germline V gene data show CDR1 as SGHRS and CDR2 as YFSETQ. There are 17 residues in the CDR3. V shed 0 bases and J 6 bases; nucleotides not matched to a gene: 7. The CDR3 bases are TGCGCCAGCAGCTTGGAGACTAGCGGGAGGCAGGACGATACGCAGTATTTT. This encodes CASSLETSGRQDDTQYF.

The chain combines TRBV2 with TRBJ2-4; D remains ambiguous. CDR3 size: 13 residues. Germline assignment: CDR1 SNHLY and CDR2 FYNNEI. Trimming took 4 bases from V and 5 from J, leaving 9 bases between them. The CDR3 region is CASSGDLQNIQYF. In DNA, the CDR3 is TGTGCCAGCAGTGGGGATCTTCAAAACATTCAGTACTTC.

CDR3 nucleotides: TGTGCTAGTGGTTTGGCCCGCGGGGACGGCAGCAATCAGCCCCAGCATTTT. It is translated as CASGLARGDGSNQPQHF. The rearrangement joins TRBV12-5 to TRBJ1-5; tentative D call: TRBD1 (5 bases). This CDR3 contains 17 residues. V was cut by 1 base and J by 1 base, with 14 bases left in between. The germline V gene encodes CDR1 LGHNT and CDR2 FRNRAP.

This chain joins TRBV19 and TRBJ2-3, with D uncertain. V lost 0 bases to trimming and J lost 0 bases, with 16 bases between them. The CDR3 spans 18 residues. From germline, CDR1 is LNHDA and CDR2 SQIVND (reference sequence). The CDR3 DNA follows: TGTGCCAGTAGTATAGATCTATTCGGCACATCTAGCACAGATACGCAGTATTTT. Translating gives CASSIDLFGTSSTDTQYF.

The chain couples TRBV5-4 to TRBJ1-2; perhaps TRBD1 as D (6 bases). CDR3 length equals 14 residues. The V gene's germline CDR1 is SGHNT and CDR2 YYREEE (reference sequence). V lost 2 bases and J lost 3, with 11 bases in between. The CDR3, as DNA: TGTGCCAGCAGCTTACAGGGTTACGACTATGGCTACACCTTC. The encoded protein is CASSLQGYDYGYTF.

The chain uses TRBV10-3 and TRBJ2-7, with 9 bases that match TRBD1. Trimming cost V 8 bases and J 6 bases; bases outside gene matches: 8. This CDR3 comprises 13 residues. The germline V gene encodes CDR1 ENHRY and CDR2 SYGVKD. CDR3 in DNA: TGTGCCATCGGGGACAGGGTGGACGGCGAGCAGTACTTC. Residues: CAIGDRVDGEQYF.

The gene calls are TRBV15 and TRBJ2-1; D remains unclear. Germline-derived CDR1 and CDR2 are LNHNV and YYDKDF (reference sequence). The CDR3 length is 13 residues. Trimming cost V 1 base and J 8 bases, with 9 bases left between them. CDR3 coding DNA: TGTGCCACCAGCAGAGTGGTGGGATATGAGCAGTTCTTC. This codes for CATSRVVGYEQFF.

The genes are TRBV5-4 and TRBJ1-1; D possibly corresponds to TRBD1 (6 bases). Germline loops: CDR1 SGHNT, CDR2 YYREEE (reference sequence). The V end lost 1 base, the J end lost 0 bases, and 16 bases lay between the germline ends. There are 17 residues in the CDR3. For the CDR3, the DNA is TGTGCCAGCAGCTTGACGACAGGTATAGACTTGAACACTGAAGCTTTCTTT. Translated: CASSLTTGIDLNTEAFF.

The V call is TRBV29-1, the J call TRBJ1-2, with TRBD1 identical over 7 bases. V trimming: 5 bases; J trimming: 5 bases; junction bases outside the gene matches: 5. The V gene's germline CDR1 is SQVTM and CDR2 ANQGSEA. The CDR3 is 12 amino acids. CDR3 residues: CSVRGQEYGYTF. DNA for the CDR3: TGCAGCGTTAGGGGGCAAGAGTATGGCTACACCTTC.

This clone was seen more than once but under ten times. The J gene is TRBJ2-2, the V gene TRBV6-6; tentatively, D is TRBD2 (6 bases). V was clipped by 10 bases and J by 8 bases, with 17 bases between them. The CDR3 is made up of 13 amino acids. Per germline, CDR1 MNHNY and CDR2 SVGAGI (reference sequence). CDR3 sequence reads: CAIETSRVGELFF. CDR3 sequence (DNA): TGTGCCATCGAGACTAGTCGGGTTGGGGAGCTGTTTTTT.

The chain combines TRBV7-9 with TRBJ1-6; 9 bases match TRBD1. Looked up from germline, CDR1 is SEHNR and CDR2 is FQNEAQ (reference sequence). CDR3 size: 15 residues. The V segment lost 3 bases and the J segment 9 bases; nucleotides outside the gene matches: 6. CDR3 region: CASSFKGQGFSPLHF. Here the CDR3 DNA reads TGTGCCAGCAGCTTCAAGGGACAGGGATTTTCACCCCTCCACTTT.

The genes are TRBV30 and TRBJ1-4; 10 bases match TRBD1. V was clipped by 2 bases and J by 4 bases; unmatched bases: 4. CDR1 GTSNPN and CDR2 SVGIG come from the germline V gene (reference sequence). There are 15 residues in the CDR3. CDR3 bases: TGTGCCTGGAGTAAGGGACAGGGGATTAATGAAAAACTGTTTTTT. It yields the protein CAWSKGQGINEKLFF. Full variable domain (rest looked up from reference TRBV30 and TRBJ1-4): SQTIHQWPATLVQPVGSPLSLECTVEGTSNPNLYWYRQAAGRGLQLLFYSVGIGQISSEVPQNLSASRPQDRQFILSSKKLLLSDSGFYLCAWSKGQGINEKLFFGSGTQLSVL.

The chain recombines TRBV10-2 with TRBJ2-4, with TRBD2 matching 8 bases. CDR1 WSHSY and CDR2 SAAADI come from the germline V gene. The V gene end was trimmed by 4 bases and the J gene end by 1 base; junction bases not matched to a gene: 3. This CDR3 is built from 15 residues. CDR3 DNA sequence: TGCGCCAGCAGTGGGACGGGGGGGGCCAAAAACATTCAGTACTTC. It specifies CASSGTGGAKNIQYF.

V is TRBV7-2 and J is TRBJ2-7; D is ambiguous. CDR1 and CDR2 (germline): SGHTA, FQGNSA. V dropped 5 bases and J dropped 9 bases, with 11 bases sitting between them. The CDR3 is 11 amino acids. The CDR3 sequence: CASSPNLLQYF. CDR3 nucleotide sequence: TGTGCCAGCAGCCCGAACCTCTTGCAGTACTTC.

This chain links TRBV6-5 with TRBJ2-5; perhaps TRBD1 as D (6 bases). The CDR3 is 11 amino acids. Between the trimmed V and J ends, which lost 7 bases and 3 bases, there was a span of 6 bases. Germline V gene lookup returns CDR1 MNHEY and CDR2 SVGAGI. The CDR3 coding sequence is TGTGCCAGCAAGGGGGAAGAGACCCAGTACTTC. Translating it yields CASKGEETQYF.

The rearrangement joins TRBV7-9 to TRBJ2-5; D is unclear. Germline V gene sequence: CDR1 SEHNR, CDR2 FQNEAQ (reference sequence). V was cut by 6 bases and J by 4 bases, with 9 bases left in between. This CDR3 comprises 12 residues. CDR3 bases: TGTGCCAGCAGGTCGGACCTAGAGACCCAGTACTTC. It codes for CASRSDLETQYF. Based on the CDR3 plus reference TRBV7-9 and TRBJ2-5, the full variable domain is DTGVSQNPRHKITKRGQNVTFRCDPISEHNRLYWYRQTLGQGPEFLTYFQNEAQLEKSRLLSDRFSAERPKGSFSTLEIQRTEQGDSAMYLCASRSDLETQYFGPGTRLLVL.

The rearrangement joins TRBV7-8 to TRBJ2-1, with 9 bases that match TRBD1. The J segment lost 7 bases and the V segment lost 2 bases, leaving 6 bases of the junction unmatched. Per germline, CDR1 SGHVS and CDR2 FQNEAQ. CDR3 length: 15 amino acids. CDR3 region: CASSLRDRAINEQFF. Here the CDR3 DNA reads TGTGCCAGCAGCTTAAGGGACAGGGCAATTAATGAGCAGTTCTTC.

The CDR3 DNA sequence: TGTGCCAGCAGCTTGGATGTAGATACGCAGTATTTT. Translated: CASSLDVDTQYF. The chain uses TRBV5-4 and TRBJ2-3; the D is unclear. The CDR3 spans 12 residues. The germline CDR1 and CDR2 sequences are SGHNT and YYREEE (reference sequence). The V gene lost 0 bases and the J gene lost 5 bases, with 4 bases spanning the gap. Complete variable domain (other parts from reference TRBV5-4 and TRBJ2-3): ETGVTQSPTHLIKTRGQQVTLRCSSQSGHNTVSWYQQALGQGPQFIFQYYREEENGRGNFPPRFSGLQFPNYSSELNVNALELDDSALYLCASSLDVDTQYFGPGTRLTVL.

DNA of the CDR3: TGTGCCTGGAGTTTTTGGGCAAGATCCTACGAGCAGTACTTC. Its protein is CAWSFWARSYEQYF. The chain couples TRBV30 to TRBJ2-7; no clear D. Germline CDR1 reads GTSNPN; CDR2 reads SVGIG (reference sequence). The CDR3 totals 14 residues. The V and J ends lost 2 bases and 1 base respectively, with 12 bases between them.

The chain combines TRBV5-1 with TRBJ2-1, with a possible D match to TRBD2 (6 bases). V lost 1 base to trimming and J lost 2 bases, with 13 bases between them. Germline loops: CDR1 SGHRS, CDR2 YFSETQ. This CDR3 comprises 16 residues. The chain's CDR3 is CASSLSTGATYNEQFF. The CDR3, as DNA: TGCGCCAGCAGCTTGTCGACGGGAGCGACCTACAATGAGCAGTTCTTC.